This note documents a single TCR beta chain sequence. The antigen is unknown. Each CDR3 protein is one row after TCRdb ran MiXCR on the reads. The sample carries 350,000 to 550,000 distinct CDR3 sequences, roughly 31% recorded once. The germline V gene has CDR1 ENHRY and CDR2 SYGVKD. The CDR3 totals 12 residues. V lost 6 bases and J lost 6, with 9 bases in between. These data are taken from a study of T cell repertoires in cytomegalovirus infection. About the research overall: Public TCR beta signature analysis indicated the presence of both CMV infection and matching HLA type. Broader study findings: Summed public TCR beta family frequency identified CMV carriers bearing the relevant HLA. Dominant in the ex vivo response were TCR beta clonotypes restricted by HLA-C and specific for CMV.

The sequence was collected from a human donor in good health (CMV status not recorded). Some clones in this sample may be carry-over from other donors' samples. Sequencing used PBMCs. The chain links TRBV10-3 to TRBJ1-5, with a weak D call TRBD1 (5 bases). CDR3 sequence: CAISQGGQPQHF. DNA of the CDR3: TGTGCCATCAGCCAGGGAGGTCAGCCCCAGCATTTT.